Listed below are T cell receptor beta chains from one sample, sequenced in a study of OX40 agonist ivuxolimab in advanced cancers. Sequencing used immunoSEQ multiplex PCR; TCRdb keeps in-frame clones, though not all of them. The sample includes 100,000 to 120,000 clones, less than 95% of them seen just once. This specimen consisted of CD4+ or CD8+ T cells sorted from blood, obtained in a trial of the OX40 agonist ivuxolimab. The receptors were gathered from an adult with an advanced solid tumor such as melanoma, head and neck, liver or kidney cancer. The CDR3 runs from the conserved cysteine through the conserved F or W. The D gene is left open where the match is weak. Not every row has a clone size; where given, it reads once, few, many or a size class.

>13|TRBJ2-5|-|TRBV7-2|-
TGTGCCAGCAGCTTAGATCTACGAGAGACCCAGTACTTC
CASSLDLRETQYF
>15|TRBJ1-5|TRBD1|TRBV27|-
TGTGCCAGCAGCTTAGGACAGGGAGGCAATCAGCCCCAGCATTTT
CASSLGQGGNQPQHF
>13|TRBJ1-1|-|TRBV28|-
TGTGCCAGCAGTTTGCCAGGAACCACTGAAGCTTTCTTT
CASSLPGTTEAFF
>15|TRBJ2-5|TRBD1|TRBV6-1|-
TGTGCCAGCACGCGGGGACAGGGGGATGGAGAGACCCAGTACTTC
CASTRGQGDGETQYF
>17|TRBJ2-7|-|TRBV5-4|once
TGTGCCAGCAGCTTGGGAGCAGAGAGCCACCTATACGACGAGCAGTACTTC
CASSLGAESHLYDEQYF
>15|TRBJ1-6|TRBD1|TRBV4-2|few
TGTGCCAGCAGCCCACCGGGACAGGGGAATTCACCCCTCCACTTT
CASSPPGQGNSPLHF
>14|TRBJ2-3|-|TRBV2|-
TGTGCCAGCTCCCTGGGTAGTGACACAGATACGCAGTATTTT
CASSLGSDTDTQYF
>15|TRBJ2-1|-|TRBV5-1|-
TGCGCCACCACGGAATCGGGATCTTCCTACAATGAGCAGTTCTTC
CATTESGSSYNEQFF
>14|TRBJ1-5|TRBD1|TRBV7-9|-
TGTGCCAGCAGCAAACAGGGGAACAATCAGCCCCAGCATTTT
CASSKQGNNQPQHF
>12|TRBJ1-1|-|TRBV6-6|-
TGTGCCAGCAGATGGGGGGACACTGAAGCTTTCTTT
CASRWGDTEAFF
>13|TRBJ2-2|-|TRBV2|-
TGTGCCAGCAGTGAAGAAAGGGTCGGGGAGCTGTTTTTT
CASSEERVGELFF
>17|TRBJ2-3|TRBD2|TRBV18|-
TGTGCCAGCTCACCCAATCTAGCGGCCCTAGGCACAGATACGCAGTATTTT
CASSPNLAALGTDTQYF